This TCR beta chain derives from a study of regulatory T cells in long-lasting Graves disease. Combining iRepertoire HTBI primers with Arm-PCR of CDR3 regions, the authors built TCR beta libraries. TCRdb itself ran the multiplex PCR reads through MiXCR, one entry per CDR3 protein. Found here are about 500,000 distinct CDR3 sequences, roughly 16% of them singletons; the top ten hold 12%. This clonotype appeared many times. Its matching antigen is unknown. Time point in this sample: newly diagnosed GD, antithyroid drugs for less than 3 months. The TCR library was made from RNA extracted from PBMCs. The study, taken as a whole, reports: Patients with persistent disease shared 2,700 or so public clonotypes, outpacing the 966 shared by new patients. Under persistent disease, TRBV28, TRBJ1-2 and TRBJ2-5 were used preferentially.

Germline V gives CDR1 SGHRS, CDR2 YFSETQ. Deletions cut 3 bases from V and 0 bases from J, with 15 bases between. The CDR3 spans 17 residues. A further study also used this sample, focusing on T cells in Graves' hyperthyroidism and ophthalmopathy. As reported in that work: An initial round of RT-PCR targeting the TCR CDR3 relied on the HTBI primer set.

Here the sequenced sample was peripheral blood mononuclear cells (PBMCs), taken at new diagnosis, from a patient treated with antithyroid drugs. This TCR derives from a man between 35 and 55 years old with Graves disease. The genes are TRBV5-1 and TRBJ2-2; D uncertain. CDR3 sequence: CASSSGSRTANTGELFF. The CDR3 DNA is TGCGCCAGCAGCTCAGGTTCCCGAACCGCGAACACCGGGGAGCTGTTTTTT. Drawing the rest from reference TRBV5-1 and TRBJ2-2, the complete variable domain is KAGVTQTPRYLIKTRGQQVTLSCSPISGHRSVSWYQQTPGQGLQFLFEYFSETQRNKGNFPGRFSGRQFSNSRSEMNVSTLELGDSALYLCASSSGSRTANTGELFFGEGSRLTVL.